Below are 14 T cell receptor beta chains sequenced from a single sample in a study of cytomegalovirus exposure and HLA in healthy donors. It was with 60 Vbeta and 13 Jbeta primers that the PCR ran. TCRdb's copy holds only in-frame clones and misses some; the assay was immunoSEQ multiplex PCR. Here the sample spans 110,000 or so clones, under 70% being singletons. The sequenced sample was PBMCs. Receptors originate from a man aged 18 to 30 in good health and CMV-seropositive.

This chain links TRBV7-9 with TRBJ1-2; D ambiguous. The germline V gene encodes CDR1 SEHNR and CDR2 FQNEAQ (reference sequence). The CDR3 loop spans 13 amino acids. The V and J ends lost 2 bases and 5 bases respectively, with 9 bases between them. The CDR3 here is CASSLSGSYGYTF. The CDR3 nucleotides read TGTGCCAGCAGCTTAAGCGGGTCTTATGGCTACACCTTC.

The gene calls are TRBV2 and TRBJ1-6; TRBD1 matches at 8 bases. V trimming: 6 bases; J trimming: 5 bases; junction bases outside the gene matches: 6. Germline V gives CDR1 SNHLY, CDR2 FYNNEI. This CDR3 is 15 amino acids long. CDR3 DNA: TGTGCCAGCAGGCGGACAGGGAACGATAATTCACCCCTCCACTTT. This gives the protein CASRRTGNDNSPLHF.

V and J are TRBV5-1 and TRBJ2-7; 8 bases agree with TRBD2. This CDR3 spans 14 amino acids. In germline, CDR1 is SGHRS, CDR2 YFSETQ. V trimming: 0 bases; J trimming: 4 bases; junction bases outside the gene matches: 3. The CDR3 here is CASSLAPGGYEQYF. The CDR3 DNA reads TGCGCCAGCAGCTTGGCCCCGGGGGGGTACGAGCAGTACTTC.

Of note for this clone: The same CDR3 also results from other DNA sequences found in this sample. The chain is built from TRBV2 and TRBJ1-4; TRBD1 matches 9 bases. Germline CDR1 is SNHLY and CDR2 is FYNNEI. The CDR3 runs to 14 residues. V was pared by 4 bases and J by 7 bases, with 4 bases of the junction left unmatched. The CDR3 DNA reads TGTGCCAGCAGTGCGGACAGGGGAGGTGAAAAACTGTTTTTT. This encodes CASSADRGGEKLFF.

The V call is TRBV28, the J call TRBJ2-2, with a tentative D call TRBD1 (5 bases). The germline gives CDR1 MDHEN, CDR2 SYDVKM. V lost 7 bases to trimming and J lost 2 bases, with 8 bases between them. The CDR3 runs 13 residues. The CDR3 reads CASTRVNTGELFF. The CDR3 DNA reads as TGTGCCAGCACCAGGGTCAACACCGGGGAGCTGTTTTTT.

The CDR3 here is CASSQAETQYF. As DNA, the CDR3 is TGCGCCAGCAGCCAGGCAGAGACCCAGTACTTC. The V call is TRBV4-1, the J call TRBJ2-5; no clear D gene. Germline V CDR1 and CDR2: MGHRA, YSYEKL. This CDR3 region has 11 residues. The V end lost 3 bases, the J end lost 4 bases, and 3 bases lay between the germline ends.

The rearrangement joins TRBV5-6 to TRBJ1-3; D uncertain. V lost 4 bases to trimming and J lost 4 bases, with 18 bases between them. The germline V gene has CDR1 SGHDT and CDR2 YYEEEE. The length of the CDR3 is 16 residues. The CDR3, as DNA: TGTGCCAGCAGCCTGGCGGTACTTAGTCCCGGAAACACCATATATTTT. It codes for CASSLAVLSPGNTIYF.

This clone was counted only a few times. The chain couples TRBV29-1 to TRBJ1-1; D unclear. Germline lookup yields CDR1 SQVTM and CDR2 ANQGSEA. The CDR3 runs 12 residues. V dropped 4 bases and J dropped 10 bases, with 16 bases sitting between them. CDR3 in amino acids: CSVGSGGGAAFF. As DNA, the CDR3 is TGCAGCGTTGGGTCGGGCGGAGGAGCAGCTTTCTTT. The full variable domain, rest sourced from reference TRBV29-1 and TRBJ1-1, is SAVISQKPSRDICQRGTSLTIQCQVDSQVTMMFWYRQQPGQSLTLIATANQGSEATYESGFVIDKFPISRPNLTFSTLTVSNMSPEDSSIYLCSVGSGGGAAFFGQGTRLTVV.

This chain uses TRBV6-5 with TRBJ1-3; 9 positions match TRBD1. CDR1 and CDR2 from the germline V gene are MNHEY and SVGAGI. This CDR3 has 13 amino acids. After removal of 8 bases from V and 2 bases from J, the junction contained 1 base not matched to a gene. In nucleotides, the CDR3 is TGTGCCAGCTGGACAGGGGCTGGAAACACCATATATTTT. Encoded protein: CASWTGAGNTIYF.

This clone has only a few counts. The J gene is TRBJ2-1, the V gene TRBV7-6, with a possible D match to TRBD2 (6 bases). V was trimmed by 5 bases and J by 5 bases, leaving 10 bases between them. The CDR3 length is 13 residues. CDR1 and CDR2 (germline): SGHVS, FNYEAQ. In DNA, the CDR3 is TGTGCCAGCAGCCTAACGGGGGACAATGAGCAGTTCTTC. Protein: CASSLTGDNEQFF.

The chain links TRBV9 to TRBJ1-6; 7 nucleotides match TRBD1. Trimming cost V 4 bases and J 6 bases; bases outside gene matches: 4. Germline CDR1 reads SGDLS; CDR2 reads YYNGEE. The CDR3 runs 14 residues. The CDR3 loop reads CASSPGQPNSPLHF. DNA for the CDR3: TGTGCCAGCAGCCCGGGACAGCCTAATTCACCCCTCCACTTT.

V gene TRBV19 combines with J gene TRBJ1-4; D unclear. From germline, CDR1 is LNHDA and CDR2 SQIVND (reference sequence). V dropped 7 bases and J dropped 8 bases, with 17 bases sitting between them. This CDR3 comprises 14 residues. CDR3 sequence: CASTPVGGREKLFF. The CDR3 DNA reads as TGTGCCAGTACTCCAGTGGGAGGGCGCGAAAAACTGTTTTTT.

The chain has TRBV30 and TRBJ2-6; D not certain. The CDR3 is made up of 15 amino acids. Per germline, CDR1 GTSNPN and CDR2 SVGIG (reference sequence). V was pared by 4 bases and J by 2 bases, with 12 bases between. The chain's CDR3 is CAWILQQTGANVLTF. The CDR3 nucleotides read TGTGCCTGGATTCTACAGCAAACTGGGGCCAACGTCCTGACTTTC.

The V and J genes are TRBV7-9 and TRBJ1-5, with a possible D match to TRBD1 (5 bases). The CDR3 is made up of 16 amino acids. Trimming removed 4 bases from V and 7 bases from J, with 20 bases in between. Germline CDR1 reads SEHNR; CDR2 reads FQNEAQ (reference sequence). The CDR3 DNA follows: TGTGCCAGCAGCTCCAGTTTCGGGGGGTGGGGACAGCCCCAGCATTTT. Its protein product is CASSSSFGGWGQPQHF.